Described below is a single T cell receptor beta chain sequence and its context. The antigen remains undetermined. The sample originates from a study of T-cell memory formation after mild COVID-19. Whole-study context: For the most part, TCR clusters were specific to one donor.

CDR1 is LGHNA, CDR2 YNFKEQ, per germline. V was pared by 2 bases and J by 3 bases, with 4 bases between. The CDR3 is made up of 13 amino acids. General observations from the study: Researchers report contracting CD4+ clones mostly in CM and EM, with CD8+ clones in EMRA.

Using its own MiXCR run on the 5' RACE reads, TCRdb lists one record per CDR3 protein. The data show 270,000 or so distinct CDR3 sequences, about 20% seen once. The chain has TRBV4-2 and TRBJ1-4; no firm D call. Sequenced material: PBMCs or a T cell subset sorted from them (not recorded which). The clonotype comes from a man in his late teens or twenties who had mild COVID-19 (a few samples of this study predate the infection). Cell type and time point are not known. DNA of the CDR3: TGTGCCAGCAGCCAACCTCCTAATGAAAAACTGTTTTTT. Residues: CASSQPPNEKLFF.